This is a list of T cell receptor beta chains from one sample in a study of cytomegalovirus exposure and HLA in healthy donors. Sequencing was performed with immunoSEQ multiplex PCR; in TCRdb, only in-frame clones are kept and a portion is missing. The sample contains 150,000 to 200,000 clones, 85% of which appear only once. Sequenced input: PBMCs. Receptors originate from a man aged 18 to 30 in good health and CMV-seropositive. The CDR3 runs from the conserved cysteine through the conserved F or W. The D gene is left open where the match is weak. Some rows mark clone size as missing; the rest say once, few, many or name a class of expanded clone.

>-|TRBJ2-1|-|TRBV7-2
TGTGCCAGCAGCTTAGAGTGGGGGCCGGGTAATGAGCAGTTCTTC
CASSLEWGPGNEQFF
>-|TRBJ2-3|-|TRBV27
TGTGCCAGCAGACCCGAGGGTGGAGATACGCAGTATTTT
CASRPEGGDTQYF
>-|TRBJ2-3|-|TRBV6-1
TGTGCCAGCAGTGAAAGGGCCCCGCGGGCGGATACGCAGTATTTT
CASSERAPRADTQYF
>-|TRBJ1-6|-|TRBV2
TGTGCCAGCAGTGACACGGGATACAATAATTCACCCCTCCACTTT
CASSDTGYNNSPLHF
>-|TRBJ2-3|-|TRBV9
TGTGCCAGCAGCGTAGCCTCAGACGGGGATACGCAGTATTTT
CASSVASDGDTQYF
>-|TRBJ2-1|TRBD1|TRBV7-9
TGTGCCAGCAGCTATTCCGGGACAGGGGTCAATGAGCAGTTCTTC
CASSYSGTGVNEQFF
>-|TRBJ1-1|TRBD1|TRBV23-1
TGCGCCAGCAGTGAAGGGACAGCTCCCGCGCACACTGAAGCTTTCTTT
CASSEGTAPAHTEAFF
>-|TRBJ2-1|-|TRBV5-1
TGCGCCAGCAGGAGGTCCTACAATGAGCAGTTCTTC
CASRRSYNEQFF
>-|TRBJ2-1|-|TRBV11-1
TGTGCCAGCAGCACGCAGGGGAGACGCAATGAGCAGTTCTTC
CASSTQGRRNEQFF
>few|TRBJ2-3|TRBD1|TRBV7-9
TGTGCCAGCAGCTTAGACAGGGGGCGCGGAGATACGCAGTATTTT
CASSLDRGRGDTQYF
>-|TRBJ1-4|-|TRBV4-1
TGCGCCAGCAGCCAAGATGGGGGGAAACTGTTTTTT
CASSQDGGKLFF
>-|TRBJ2-3|-|TRBV6-1
TGTGCCAGCAGTGAACTACAGGGGACTCCGAATACGCAGTATTTT
CASSELQGTPNTQYF
>-|TRBJ2-7|TRBD1|TRBV27
TGTGCCAGCAGTTTAAAGGCAGGGGGCTTTAGCTACGAGCAGTACTTC
CASSLKAGGFSYEQYF
>-|TRBJ2-2|-|TRBV6-6
TGTGCCAGCAGCCAGTCCGGGGAGCTGTTTTTT
CASSQSGELFF
>-|TRBJ2-1|TRBD1|TRBV5-1
TGCGCCAGCAGCTGGACAGGGTCGAATGAGCAGTTCTTC
CASSWTGSNEQFF
>-|TRBJ1-3|TRBD1|TRBV6-5
TGTGCCAGCAGTTCTCGAGAACAGGGGCCCGGAAACACCATATATTTT
CASSSREQGPGNTIYF
>-|TRBJ2-7|TRBD1|TRBV7-3
TGTGCCAGCAGCTCCACAGGGGCGATACACTACGAGCAGTACTTC
CASSSTGAIHYEQYF
>-|TRBJ2-1|-|TRBV4-1
TGCGCCAGCAGCCAATACGTGGGGGGAGGACTCTACAATGAGCAGTTCTTC
CASSQYVGGGLYNEQFF
>few|TRBJ1-1|-|TRBV28
TGTGCCAGCAGTTTGGCAGACATCACTGAAGCTTTCTTT
CASSLADITEAFF
>-|TRBJ1-4|-|TRBV5-6
TGTGCCAGCAGCTTGGCGGTAGCCGGGATTAATGAAAAACTGTTTTTT
CASSLAVAGINEKLFF
>-|TRBJ1-4|TRBD1|TRBV27
TGTGCCAGTTTACAGGGGGAGGCTGAAAAACTGTTTTTT
CASLQGEAEKLFF
>-|TRBJ2-2|-|TRBV4-2
TGTGCCAGCAGCCAAGATATTGCGGCGGGGGCCACCGGGGAGCTGTTTTTT
CASSQDIAAGATGELFF
>-|TRBJ1-3|TRBD1|TRBV5-1
TGCGCCAGCAGCTCAACTCCGGGACAGGGGAACACCATATATTTT
CASSSTPGQGNTIYF
>-|TRBJ2-7|TRBD2|TRBV10-3
TGTGCCATCAGTGAGTCAGGCGGGACTAGTGCCTACGAGCAGTACTTC
CAISESGGTSAYEQYF